This section outlines one TCR beta chain sequence together with its context. What this receptor recognizes is not known. Including cysteine and phenylalanine, the CDR3 has 11 amino acids. This entry has no DNA. CDR1 and CDR2, looked up from the germline V gene (reference sequence), are SEHNR and FQNEAQ. The data were obtained in a study of GPR56 and killer-like receptors on CD4 memory cells (dated by TCRdb to the late 2010s). Study-wide context: According to the study's proposal, human CD4+ memory T-cell differentiation and cytokine production potential are marked by the progressive acquisition of KLRB1, KLRG1, GPR56 and then KLRF1. The healthy blood donors were described in the study as age-matched to the liver disease patients, whose median age was roughly 70 years. The study at large found these results: Rather than full repertoires, only the 100 most expanded clones per population were included in the diversity and similarity analyses. TCR repertoires overlapped especially between the late populations 4 and 5, and partly population 3. Low clonal frequency was observed in the marker-negative population, and a progressive increase in clonal frequency, with a corresponding decrease in TCRbeta diversity, was observed along the proposed pathway. The clones that dominated late populations 4 and 5 were also present in early populations 1 and 2, and the authors interpreted this finding as evidence for linear differentiation.

The sequencing machine was an Illumina HiSeq 2500. Sequencing libraries were built by amplifying the recombined TCRbeta locus with a previously published PCR protocol. For the original study's pipeline: Reads whose average quality score was below 30 were removed, and the reads that remained were processed with IMSEQ. Vbeta gene, Jbeta gene and CDR3 amino acid sequence were used to define clonotypes. To quantify how much the repertoires of different populations overlapped, the Morisita-Horn index was computed on the top 100 expanded clones. Clonal diversity was assessed with Rényi diversity profiles calculated on the top 100 expanded clones. Based on TCRdb reprocessing of the reads, there is one entry per CDR3 protein sequence, and DNA is missing. The V and J calls were not made by the authors but by TCRdb's processing. This sample's clone table shows about 2,200 distinct CDR3 sequences. Around 4.9% of the sample goes to the ten largest clones.

Five KLR/GPR56-defined CD4+ populations were enriched by fluorescence-activated cell sorting before TCRbeta sequencing. To test a linear memory differentiation pathway, TCRbeta repertoires were sequenced from five CD4+ T-cell subsets defined by expression of KLRB1, KLRG1, GPR56 and KLRF1. TCR-sequenced cells came from peripheral blood of healthy control individuals, reported as five donors in the TCRbeta analysis figure. The researchers collected heparinized peripheral blood and processed every sample within one hour of retrieval. Blood was diluted 1:2 in PBS, and peripheral blood mononuclear cells were then isolated from the diluted blood at room temperature by Biocoll density gradient centrifugation. Before flow sorting, CD4+ T cells were enriched from freshly isolated PBMCs by magnetic sorting with anti-CD4 MicroBeads. A BD FACSAria II was used to sort CD4+ T cells, enriched from the PBMCs of healthy donors, according to marker expression. For surface staining, the researchers used Miltenyi Biotec antibodies: anti-KLRB1 clone 191B8, anti-KLRF1 clone 4A4.D10 and anti-KLRG1 clone REA261.

Sequenced input: memory CD4+ T cells from blood. The origin of this receptor is a human donor in good health. In this chain, TRBV7-9 is recombined with TRBJ2-3. The CDR3 here reads CASSNKDTQYF.